One and the same sample provided the 22 T cell receptor beta chains below, sequenced in a study of STAT5B mutations in CD4+ large granular lymphocyte leukemia. Repertoires were generated with immunoSEQ multiplex PCR, while TCRdb's copy carries only in-frame clones and drops some. The sample contains around 28,000 clones, around 74% of which appear only once. The sequenced sample consisted of CD4+ T cells from blood buffy coats. The receptor source for this set is a human donor in good health.

This chain connects TRBV28 to TRBJ1-5; D might be TRBD1 (6 bases). Germline lookup yields CDR1 MDHEN and CDR2 SYDVKM. The V end lost 4 bases, the J end lost 3 bases, and 10 bases lay between the germline ends. The CDR3 covers 14 residues. The CDR3 is CASSSSGDNQPQHF. The CDR3 DNA sequence: TGTGCCAGCAGTTCCTCAGGGGACAATCAGCCCCAGCATTTT.

The chain carries TRBV2 and TRBJ2-3, with 9 bases fitting TRBD1. Germline CDR1 reads SNHLY; CDR2 reads FYNNEI. The CDR3 sequence is 15 residues long. The trim removed 6 bases at V and 0 bases at J, leaving 4 bases unmatched. The DNA of the CDR3 is TGTGCCAGCAGCACCGGACAGGGGAGCACAGATACGCAGTATTTT. Encoded protein: CASSTGQGSTDTQYF.

This clone has a handful of counts. The chain is built from TRBV11-3 and TRBJ2-3; 7 positions agree with TRBD1. V lost 5 bases to trimming and J lost 2 bases; unmatched junction nucleotides: 4. The CDR3 is 14 amino acids. Germline assignment: CDR1 SGHNT and CDR2 YENEEA. The CDR3 nucleotides read TGTGCCAGCAGCCTGGGACAGCCCACAGATACGCAGTATTTT. It encodes CASSLGQPTDTQYF.

The genes are TRBV28 and TRBJ1-2; the D gene is possibly TRBD1 (6 bases). CDR1 is MDHEN, CDR2 SYDVKM, per germline. The CDR3 is 13 residues long. V was cut by 7 bases and J by 8 bases, with 17 bases left in between. The CDR3 region has the DNA TGTGCCAGCACCATGGAGGGGGGCAGGGGCTACACCTTC. Protein: CASTMEGGRGYTF.

CDR3 sequence: CASSSMGGGSQETQYF. For the CDR3, the DNA is TGTGCCAGCAGCTCGATGGGGGGCGGGAGCCAAGAGACCCAGTACTTC. The rearrangement joins TRBV7-6 to TRBJ2-5, with D perhaps TRBD2 (7 bases). In germline, CDR1 is SGHVS, CDR2 FNYEAQ. Trimming pared 4 bases from V and 1 base from J, leaving 16 bases between. The CDR3 is made up of 16 amino acids.

The chain has TRBV28 and TRBJ1-1, with 7 positions matching TRBD1. The V gene's germline CDR1 is MDHEN and CDR2 SYDVKM. Trimming removed 4 bases from V and 0 bases from J; junction bases left unmatched: 5. The CDR3 is 15 amino acids. The CDR3 spells CASSSPGGMNTEAFF. The CDR3 nucleotides read TGTGCCAGCAGTTCACCAGGGGGAATGAACACTGAAGCTTTCTTT.

The genes are TRBV5-1 and TRBJ2-7; D not certain. Germline CDR1 and CDR2: SGHRS and YFSETQ. This CDR3 has 13 residues. V shed 0 bases and J shed 1 base, with 5 bases lying between them. CDR3 sequence reads: CASSLEWSYEQYF. CDR3 sequence (DNA): TGCGCCAGCAGCTTGGAGTGGTCCTACGAGCAGTACTTC.

The rearrangement links TRBV5-1 to TRBJ2-6; D is ambiguous. V lost 2 bases, J lost 2 bases, and 8 bases lay in between. CDR3 size: 15 residues. Germline V gene sequence: CDR1 SGHRS, CDR2 YFSETQ. The CDR3 reads CASSFGSPGANVLTF. The CDR3 DNA follows: TGCGCCAGCAGCTTCGGGTCCCCTGGGGCCAACGTCCTGACTTTC.

J is TRBJ1-2 and V is TRBV28; the D is unclear. The germline V gene encodes CDR1 MDHEN and CDR2 SYDVKM. Trimming shortened V by 11 bases and J by 2 bases, and 12 bases separated the two germline ends. This CDR3 has 12 residues. The chain's CDR3 is CASTRPNYGYTF. The DNA for the CDR3 is TGTGCCTCGACGAGGCCCAACTATGGCTACACCTTC.

The chain recombines TRBV7-7 with TRBJ2-2; 8 bases map to TRBD1. The V gene end was trimmed by 3 bases and the J gene end by 4 bases; junction bases not matched to a gene: 4. The CDR3 is 15 amino acids. Germline values: CDR1 SSHAT, CDR2 FNYEAQ (reference sequence). For the CDR3, the DNA is TGTGCCAGCAGCTTTGGACAGGGCAGCACCGGGGAGCTGTTTTTT. It codes for CASSFGQGSTGELFF.

This clone was recorded once. The chain has TRBV5-1 and TRBJ2-3, with D perhaps TRBD1 (5 bases). Trimming took off 0 bases at V and 4 bases at J, with 12 bases between the two ends. Germline lookup yields CDR1 SGHRS and CDR2 YFSETQ. The CDR3 contains 15 residues. For the CDR3, the DNA is TGCGCCAGCAGCTTGGCCCCCGACAGTTCAGATACGCAGTATTTT. It encodes CASSLAPDSSDTQYF.

This clone was seen once. The chain couples TRBV29-1 to TRBJ1-4; TRBD1 matches at 7 bases. The germline CDR1 and CDR2 sequences are SQVTM and ANQGSEA. J gave up 14 bases and V 0 bases, and 6 bases lay outside the gene matches. The CDR3 has 12 residues. The CDR3 nucleotides read TGCAGCGTTGAAGATACAGGGGCTAAGCTGTTTTTT. Translating gives CSVEDTGAKLFF.

J is TRBJ1-2 and V is TRBV11-2; D uncertain. The CDR3 is 13 amino acids. V gave up 4 bases and J gave up 3 bases, with 9 bases separating them. The V gene's germline CDR1 is SGHAT and CDR2 FQNNGV. The CDR3 DNA sequence: TGTGCCAGCAGCTACCGACGGGACTATGGCTACACCTTC. This encodes CASSYRRDYGYTF.

This chain joins TRBV19 and TRBJ1-5; no clear D gene. V dropped 0 bases and J dropped 12 bases, with 15 bases sitting between them. CDR3 length: 14 residues. Germline values: CDR1 LNHDA, CDR2 SQIVND (reference sequence). The CDR3 coding sequence is TGTGCCAGTAGTATAGATGCAGTCGGAGGTGGCCAGCATTTT. Amino acids: CASSIDAVGGGQHF.

Only a few counts were recorded for this clone. The chain employs TRBV2 and TRBJ1-1; D ambiguous. Trimming stripped 4 bases from V and 3 bases from J, with 3 bases between. The CDR3 is 11 residues long. CDR1 is SNHLY, CDR2 FYNNEI, per germline. CDR3 protein: CASSVYTEAFF. The CDR3 nucleotides read TGTGCCAGCAGTGTTTACACTGAAGCTTTCTTT. Looking up the rest from reference TRBV2 and TRBJ1-1 gives the full variable domain: EPEVTQTPSHQVTQMGQEVILRCVPISNHLYFYWYRQILGQKVEFLVSFYNNEISEKSEIFDDQFSVERPDGSNFTLKIRSTKLEDSAMYFCASSVYTEAFFGQGTRLTVV.

This clone was detected a few times. This chain connects TRBV10-3 to TRBJ1-4; TRBD1 matches 9 bases. This CDR3 region has 15 residues. The germline V gene has CDR1 ENHRY and CDR2 SYGVKD. Trimming cost V 10 bases and J 5 bases; bases outside gene matches: 11. The CDR3 DNA reads as TGTGCCACCCGGACAGGGGAGGGGGGAAATGAAAAACTGTTTTTT. Amino acid sequence: CATRTGEGGNEKLFF.

This clone was observed a few times. The chain employs TRBV19 and TRBJ1-5; D is uncertain. CDR1 and CDR2 (germline): LNHDA, SQIVND (reference sequence). Trimming pared 0 bases from V and 4 bases from J, leaving 7 bases between. The CDR3 consists of 14 residues. The CDR3, as DNA: TGTGCCAGTAGTATAGAGGGTCCTAATCAGCCCCAGCATTTT. Translating gives CASSIEGPNQPQHF.

This chain links TRBV7-2 with TRBJ2-1; TRBD1 matches 8 bases. This CDR3 spans 17 amino acids. The germline V gene has CDR1 SGHTA and CDR2 FQGNSA. J gave up 6 bases and V 8 bases, and 18 bases lay outside the gene matches. CDR3 DNA: TGTGCCAGCGGATTAGGCAGGGGGCTCTCCGCCTTCAATGAGCAGTTCTTC. It translates to CASGLGRGLSAFNEQFF.

This chain connects TRBV19 to TRBJ2-2, with a weak D call TRBD2 (5 bases). Trimming shortened V by 2 bases and J by 3 bases, and 7 bases separated the two germline ends. The CDR3 loop spans 14 amino acids. Germline V CDR1 and CDR2: LNHDA, SQIVND (reference sequence). CDR3: CASSIRTYTGELFF. The CDR3 coding sequence is TGTGCCAGTAGTATAAGGACTTACACCGGGGAGCTGTTTTTT.

This clone was counted only a few times. The rearrangement uses TRBV2 and TRBJ2-1; D not certain. V shed 2 bases and J shed 9 bases, with 8 bases lying between them. CDR1 SNHLY and CDR2 FYNNEI come from the germline V gene. This CDR3 contains 12 residues. The CDR3 is CASSERLGEQFF. In nucleotides, the CDR3 is TGTGCCAGCAGTGAACGGCTAGGTGAGCAGTTCTTC. Variable domain in full (rest from reference TRBV2 and TRBJ2-1): EPEVTQTPSHQVTQMGQEVILRCVPISNHLYFYWYRQILGQKVEFLVSFYNNEISEKSEIFDDQFSVERPDGSNFTLKIRSTKLEDSAMYFCASSERLGEQFFGPGTRLTVL.

About this clone itself: This specimen includes other DNA sequences encoding the same CDR3. The CDR3 spells CASSAHLNTEAFF. The CDR3 DNA reads as TGTGCCAGCAGCGCTCATCTAAACACTGAAGCTTTCTTT. This chain connects TRBV9 to TRBJ1-1, with unresolved D. V was shortened by 3 bases and J by 2 bases, with 8 bases between the two germline ends. This CDR3 region has 13 residues. CDR1 is SGDLS and CDR2 is YYNGEE in the germline V gene.

The CDR3 is CASSSPTDSNEKLFF. CDR3 bases: TGTGCCAGCAGCTCCCCGACAGACTCTAATGAAAAACTGTTTTTT. The genes are TRBV5-5 and TRBJ1-4, with TRBD1 as a possible D gene (5 bases). The CDR3 extends over 15 amino acids. V was clipped by 3 bases and J by 3 bases, with 12 bases between them. Germline CDR1 reads SGHKS; CDR2 reads YYEKEE (reference sequence).